This passage covers 20 T cell receptor beta chains from one sample sequenced in a study of blood T cell repertoires in COVID-19 (dated by TCRdb to 2019 to 2021). Libraries came from the immunoSEQ multiplex PCR assay. The table comes from immuneACCESS by way of TCRdb, which keeps in-frame sequences with V and J called. Part of the clones is missing from these tables; in studies checked, under half for an unresolved V gene and the rest for unknown reasons. Across this sample there are approximately 77,000 clones, with around three quarters seen only once. Of the sample, roughly 4.8% is held by the ten largest clones. What was sequenced was peripheral blood. The receptor set was obtained from an older woman with acute or convalescent COVID-19.

The chain joins TRBV7-9 to TRBJ1-6; TRBD1 matches 7 bases. J lost 15 bases, V lost 0 bases, and 8 bases had no gene match. The CDR3 spans 14 residues. Looked up from germline, CDR1 is SEHNR and CDR2 is FQNEAQ (reference sequence). The CDR3: CASSLAGTEEDLHF. The CDR3 nucleotides are TGTGCCAGCAGCTTAGCGGGGACAGAGGAGGACCTCCACTTT.

This clone appeared a few times. The rearrangement links TRBV19 to TRBJ1-3; tentative D call: TRBD1 (5 bases). The germline V and J ends were trimmed by 6 bases and 1 base, with 7 bases remaining between them. The CDR3 spans 13 residues. Germline CDR1 is LNHDA and CDR2 is SQIVND (reference sequence). CDR3 residues: CASRQGSGNTIYF. The DNA for the CDR3 is TGTGCCAGTAGGCAGGGTTCTGGAAACACCATATATTTT.

The chain couples TRBV6-2 or TRBV6-3 to TRBJ2-5; D remains unclear. The CDR3 runs 15 residues. V was clipped by 2 bases and J by 0 bases, with 10 bases between them. The germline CDR1 and CDR2 sequences are MNHEY and SVGEGT. CDR3 nucleotide sequence: TGTGCCAGCAGTTACGAGGCTCGTCACCAAGAGACCCAGTACTTC. Residues: CASSYEARHQETQYF.

The chain uses TRBV15 and TRBJ1-1, with a tentative D call TRBD1 (5 bases). V was pared by 5 bases and J by 7 bases, with 23 bases between. CDR1 is LNHNV, CDR2 YYDKDF, per germline (reference sequence). The length of the CDR3 is 16 residues. CDR3 region: CATSSRRGADKGEAFF. The CDR3, as DNA: TGTGCCACCAGCTCCCGGCGGGGCGCGGATAAGGGTGAAGCTTTCTTT.

V and J are TRBV6-5 and TRBJ1-6, with 9 bases identical to TRBD1. The germline CDR1 and CDR2 sequences are MNHEY and SVGAGI. V dropped 5 bases and J dropped 8; count of bases not matched to a gene: 4. The CDR3 is made up of 14 amino acids. This CDR3 is CASSPGQGYSPLHF. The CDR3 DNA reads as TGTGCCAGCAGTCCGGGACAGGGTTATTCACCCCTCCACTTT.

This clone was picked up a small number of times. This chain's CDR3 is CAISVAGEQYF. The CDR3 nucleotides read TGTGCCATCAGTGTAGCGGGGGAGCAGTACTTC. The V call is TRBV10-3, the J call TRBJ2-7; TRBD2 agrees at 8 bases. This CDR3 comprises 11 residues. Germline CDR1 ENHRY, CDR2 SYGVKD. V was clipped by 4 bases and J by 7 bases; unmatched bases: 0.

The chain has TRBV28 and TRBJ2-3; 7 bases are shared with TRBD1. Trimming at V came to 2 bases and at J to 9 bases, leaving 8 bases not matched to a gene. CDR3 length: 14 amino acids. CDR1 and CDR2 (germline): MDHEN, SYDVKM. This CDR3 is CASSLNNPRGTQYF. DNA of the CDR3: TGTGCCAGCAGTTTAAATAATCCCAGGGGGACGCAGTATTTT.

The J gene is TRBJ1-2, the V gene TRBV14; D possibly corresponds to TRBD1 (5 bases). Trimming took off 4 bases at V and 4 bases at J, with 19 bases between the two ends. The CDR3 contains 16 residues. CDR1 is SGHDN and CDR2 is FVKESK in the germline V gene. CDR3 sequence reads: CASSPMPGKGVYGYTF. The CDR3 DNA is TGTGCCAGCAGCCCGATGCCAGGGAAAGGGGTCTATGGCTACACCTTC.

The chain links TRBV5-8 to TRBJ1-2, with D perhaps matching TRBD1 (5 bases). The CDR3 totals 13 residues. Trimming cost V 5 bases and J 4 bases, with 12 bases left between them. CDR1 and CDR2 (germline): SGHTS, YDEGEE. The CDR3 DNA reads TGTGCCAGCAGTTCCAGGGTTTTCTATGGCTACACCTTC. Its protein is CASSSRVFYGYTF.

The V gene is TRBV19, the J gene TRBJ2-3, with D maybe TRBD2 (7 bases). Trimming removed 5 bases from V and 2 bases from J, with 14 bases in between. Germline V gene lookup returns CDR1 LNHDA and CDR2 SQIVND (reference sequence). This CDR3 has 15 amino acids. In nucleotides, the CDR3 is TGTGCCAGTAGTGGCGGGGGCCTACTCACAGATACGCAGTATTTT. Protein product: CASSGGGLLTDTQYF. Full variable domain (missing parts from reference TRBV19 and TRBJ2-3): DGGITQSPKYLFRKEGQNVTLSCEQNLNHDAMYWYRQDPGQGLRLIYYSQIVNDFQKGDIAEGYSVSREKKESFPLTVTSAQKNPTAFYLCASSGGGLLTDTQYFGPGTRLTVL.

Points on this clone: At one end, the junction sequence differs from germline, possibly due to a read error. The chain couples TRBV7-2 to TRBJ1-2, with TRBD1 matching over 8 bases. Germline lookup yields CDR1 SGHTA and CDR2 FQGNSA. CDR3 length equals 15 residues. In DNA, the CDR3 is TGTGCTAGCAGCCCCAGGACAGGGCGGGACTATGGCTACACCTTC. Translating it yields CASSPRTGRDYGYTF.

The V call is TRBV6-5, the J call TRBJ1-1; no definite D call. This CDR3 comprises 14 residues. The V end lost 0 bases, the J end lost 7 bases, and 12 bases lay between the germline ends. Germline loops: CDR1 MNHEY, CDR2 SVGAGI. The DNA for the CDR3 is TGTGCCAGCAGTTACTCGAGTGTGGGCCTTGAAGCTTTCTTT. It encodes CASSYSSVGLEAFF.

V gene TRBV9 combines with J gene TRBJ2-7; D may be TRBD1 (6 bases). Trimming removed 0 bases from V and 4 bases from J, with 11 bases in between. The CDR3 has 14 residues. Germline loops: CDR1 SGDLS, CDR2 YYNGEE. The DNA of the CDR3 is TGTGCCAGCAGCGTAGAGAGCAGGGGATACGAGCAGTACTTC. The encoded protein is CASSVESRGYEQYF.

In nucleotides, the CDR3 is TGTGCCAGCAGCCAAGATCAGGGGCTGGCTTTCTTT. Translation gives CASSQDQGLAFF. This chain joins TRBV3-1 (or the pseudogene TRBV3-2) and TRBJ1-1; D is possibly TRBD1 (6 bases). The germline CDR1 and CDR2 sequences are LGHDT and YNNKEL (reference sequence). Trimming pared 0 bases from V and 11 bases from J, leaving 10 bases between. This CDR3 has 12 residues.

This clone was counted once. The gene calls are TRBV5-1 and TRBJ2-3; 13 positions match TRBD2. Germline loops: CDR1 SGHRS, CDR2 YFSETQ. Germline trimming cut 4 bases from V and 2 bases from J; bases unmatched to any gene: 4. The CDR3 loop spans 16 amino acids. The CDR3 region has the DNA TGCGCCAGCAGCACCGGACTAGCGGGGGACACAGATACGCAGTATTTT. It is translated as CASSTGLAGDTDTQYF.

The V gene is TRBV18, the J gene TRBJ2-4; TRBD1 matches 7 bases. V dropped 1 base and J dropped 0; count of bases not matched to a gene: 18. Germline V gene sequence: CDR1 KGHSH, CDR2 LQKENI. The CDR3 spans 21 residues. DNA of the CDR3: TGTGCCAGCTCACCACTTCAGGGGGATGCGCGGCAGGCCCTAGCCAAAAACATTCAGTACTTC. It yields the protein CASSPLQGDARQALAKNIQYF.

J is TRBJ1-2 and V is TRBV6-2 or TRBV6-3; TRBD1 might be the D (5 bases). This CDR3 contains 14 residues. Trimming took off 7 bases at V and 0 bases at J, with 12 bases between the two ends. Per the germline V gene, CDR1 is MNHEY and CDR2 is SVGEGT. The CDR3 protein is CASIPAGANYGYTF. In DNA, the CDR3 is TGTGCCAGCATCCCTGCGGGGGCTAACTATGGCTACACCTTC.

This chain uses TRBV11-2 with TRBJ2-7; 7 bases are a match to TRBD1. Germline CDR1 and CDR2: SGHAT and FQNNGV. Trimming at V came to 6 bases and at J to 6 bases, leaving 5 bases not matched to a gene. The CDR3 extends over 12 amino acids. The CDR3 loop is CASSRTGAEQYF. The CDR3 DNA follows: TGTGCCAGCAGTCGTACAGGGGCCGAGCAGTACTTC. Supplemented by reference TRBV11-2 and TRBJ2-7, the full variable domain reads EAGVAQSPRYKIIEKRQSVAFWCNPISGHATLYWYQQILGQGPKLLIQFQNNGVVDDSQLPKDRFSAERLKGVDSTLKIQPAKLEDSAVYLCASSRTGAEQYFGPGTRLTVT.

The CDR3 DNA follows: TGTGCCAGCAGTCCCCGGGGGGATGGCTACACCTTC. Amino acids: CASSPRGDGYTF. The chain links TRBV27 to TRBJ1-2; D may be TRBD1 (5 bases). The CDR3 runs 12 residues. V lost 5 bases and J 6 bases, leaving 10 bases between the germline ends. Germline values: CDR1 MNHEY, CDR2 SMNVEV (reference sequence).

The chain recombines TRBV18 with TRBJ1-4, with D possibly matching TRBD1 (5 bases). Trimming shortened V by 6 bases and J by 8 bases, and 13 bases separated the two germline ends. Germline loops: CDR1 KGHSH, CDR2 LQKENI. The CDR3 has 13 residues. The CDR3 loop is CASSEDPGEKLFF. CDR3 nucleotides: TGTGCCAGCTCGGAAGACCCAGGGGAAAAACTGTTTTTT.